This paragraph covers one T cell receptor (beta chain) sequence. Antigen unknown. Produced via immunoSEQ multiplex PCR; TCRdb's table is partial and in-frame only. Here the sample spans 120,000 to 150,000 clones, 92% being singletons. Germline CDR1 is MNHNS and CDR2 is SASEGT. This CDR3 comprises 15 residues. The V end lost 0 bases, the J end lost 2 bases, and 11 bases lay between the germline ends. The sample comes from a study of T cell responses to AZD1222 COVID-19 vaccine. Overall study results and limits: Two doses of AZD1222 preceded a rise in Spike-specific TCR breadth and depth.

This material consisted of peripheral blood, taken 28 days after the second AZD1222 dose. This chain connects TRBV6-1 to TRBJ2-7, with D maybe TRBD2 (6 bases). The source is an adult who received the AZD1222 COVID-19 vaccine. The CDR3 protein is CASSEAAGNTYEQYF. The CDR3 nucleotides read TGTGCCAGCAGTGAAGCGGCGGGGAATACCTACGAGCAGTACTTC.